This T cell receptor beta chain is drawn from a study of blood T cell repertoires in COVID-19. Study at large: Samples of COVID-19 (acute and convalescent) were obtained from the United States, Italy and Spain. Nucleic acid was either cDNA or gDNA, and it came from T cells, B-cell-depleted T cells, or PBMCs.

In the study's own analysis: Amplification of reference gene primers was used by the study to estimate nucleated cell counts. TCRdb's table, derived via immunoSEQ multiplex PCR, lists solely in-frame clones and lacks some. V and J calls and clone size are copied from that table; D and trimming were computed from the DNA. Of about 110,000 clones in the sample, 80% to 95% are singletons; the top ten hold approximately 1.3%. The clonotype originates from a woman aged 30 to 39 with acute or convalescent COVID-19. The sequenced sample consisted of peripheral blood.

CDR3 amino acids: CASSLESGEQYF. The CDR3 DNA is TGTGCCAGCAGCTTAGAGTCAGGGGAGCAGTACTTC. The rearrangement joins TRBV11-2 to TRBJ2-7, with TRBD1 as a possible D gene (5 bases). The CDR3 has 12 residues. V was shortened by 0 bases and J by 7 bases, with 7 bases between the two germline ends. Germline V CDR1 and CDR2: SGHAT, FQNNGV.